The 29 T cell receptor beta chains below all came from one sample that was sequenced in a study of T-cell reconstitution after alpha-beta-depleted transplantation in children. Unique molecular identifiers tagged the TCRbeta library. TCRdb passed the PCR reads through MiXCR, listing each CDR3 protein once. The data contain roughly 350,000 distinct CDR3 sequences, about a sixth of them singletons. This specimen was PBMCs, mostly from graft donor cells, taken 360 days after TCRalphabeta/CD19-depleted stem cell transplant. The receptors were gathered from a male patient between 2 and 15 years old who had a stem cell transplant for acute lymphoblastic leukemia, so the T cells may come from the graft donor.

The count of this clonotype is one. Here the CDR3 DNA reads TGTGCCACCAGCAGAGGGGGACAGGGGAGGGAGACCCAGTACTTC. Translation: CATSRGGQGRETQYF. The chain couples TRBV15 to TRBJ2-5; 10 nucleotides match TRBD1. The germline gives CDR1 LNHNV, CDR2 YYDKDF (reference sequence). V shed 1 base and J 5 bases; nucleotides not matched to a gene: 4. The CDR3 loop spans 15 amino acids. Full variable domain (rest looked up from reference TRBV15 and TRBJ2-5): DAMVIQNPRYQVTQFGKPVTLSCSQTLNHNVMYWYQQKSSQAPKLLFHYYDKDFNNEADTPDNFQSRRPNTSFCFLDIRSPGLGDTAMYLCATSRGGQGRETQYFGPGTRLLVL.

This clonotype was observed a few times. The chain joins TRBV12-3 or TRBV12-4 to TRBJ2-2; unclear D gene. Trimming took off 5 bases at V and 6 bases at J, with 10 bases between the two ends. The CDR3 extends over 13 amino acids. This CDR3 reads CASSPSIPGELFF. CDR3 bases: TGTGCCAGCAGTCCATCCATCCCCGGGGAGCTGTTTTTT.

The gene calls are TRBV23-1 and TRBJ1-4; weak D call: TRBD1 (5 bases). TRBV23-1 is given ORF status, its function remaining uncertain. The CDR3 runs 17 residues. Between the trimmed V and J ends, which lost 0 bases and 12 bases, there was a span of 23 bases. DNA for the CDR3: TGCGCCAGCAGTCAATCATCCAGGGTCCCCTGGGGAGCGGAACTGTTTTTT. Translation: CASSQSSRVPWGAELFF.

This chain links TRBV4-3 with TRBJ2-1; 14 bases are shared with TRBD2. The germline gives CDR1 LGHNA, CDR2 YSLEER. CDR3 size: 18 residues. Unmatched junction bases numbered 9, after V lost 5 bases and J lost 3 bases. The CDR3 DNA is TGCGCCAGCAGCGTTTCCGGGACTAGCGGGAGATTCTACAATGAGCAGTTCTTC. Translating it yields CASSVSGTSGRFYNEQFF.

This clonotype was counted only a few times. V gene TRBV20-1 combines with J gene TRBJ1-4; TRBD1 matches 9 bases. The CDR3 runs to 13 residues. Germline lookup yields CDR1 DFQATT and CDR2 SNEGSKA (reference sequence). The junction had 6 bases not matched to a gene; V was cut back by 0 bases and J by 13 bases. The CDR3 bases are TGCAGTGCTAGAGATTGGGGGGACAGGGCACTGTTTTTT. Translating it yields CSARDWGDRALFF.

The chain links TRBV19 to TRBJ2-5; 7 nucleotides agree with TRBD1. The CDR3 loop spans 16 amino acids. Germline values: CDR1 LNHDA, CDR2 SQIVND (reference sequence). Trimming at V came to 1 base and at J to 0 bases, leaving 5 bases not matched to a gene. DNA of the CDR3: TGTGCCAGTAGTATAGCCGGGACAGCCAACCAAGAGACCCAGTACTTC. This encodes CASSIAGTANQETQYF. Drawing the rest from reference TRBV19 and TRBJ2-5, the complete variable domain is DGGITQSPKYLFRKEGQNVTLSCEQNLNHDAMYWYRQDPGQGLRLIYYSQIVNDFQKGDIAEGYSVSREKKESFPLTVTSAQKNPTAFYLCASSIAGTANQETQYFGPGTRLLVL.

The J gene is TRBJ2-7, the V gene TRBV30; the match to TRBD2 covers 8 bases. CDR3 length: 14 residues. J gave up 6 bases and V 7 bases, and 14 bases lay outside the gene matches. Germline-derived CDR1 and CDR2 are GTSNPN and SVGIG (reference sequence). The CDR3 DNA is TGTGCCTCCTCGGGTCGGGGGGGGTCTTCCGAGCAGTACTTC. Translated: CASSGRGGSSEQYF.

The chain has TRBV5-1 and TRBJ2-3; tentatively, D is TRBD2 (6 bases). The CDR3 totals 15 residues. Germline V lookup: CDR1 SGHRS, CDR2 YFSETQ. V lost 4 bases to trimming and J lost 1 base, with 13 bases between them. The CDR3 DNA is TGCGCCAGCAGCCCCACCGGGACTGGCACAGATACGCAGTATTTT. Protein sequence: CASSPTGTGTDTQYF.

The chain joins TRBV7-2 to TRBJ2-2; no clear D. The length of the CDR3 is 14 residues. The V and J ends lost 0 bases and 5 bases respectively, with 7 bases between them. The germline gives CDR1 SGHTA, CDR2 FQGNSA. CDR3 loop: CASSLALRTGELFF. The CDR3 nucleotides are TGTGCCAGCAGCTTAGCCCTGCGTACCGGGGAGCTGTTTTTT. The full variable domain, completed using reference TRBV7-2 and TRBJ2-2, is GAGVSQSPSNKVTEKGKDVELRCDPISGHTALYWYRQSLGQGLEFLIYFQGNSAPDKSGLPSDRFSAERTGGSVSTLTIQRTQQEDSAVYLCASSLALRTGELFFGEGSRLTVL.

This chain joins TRBV29-1 and TRBJ1-2, with 8 bases that match TRBD1. Germline V gene lookup returns CDR1 SQVTM and CDR2 ANQGSEA. V lost 7 bases, J lost 4 bases, and 11 bases stayed unmatched. This CDR3 region has 14 residues. The CDR3 spells CSADDGQGLYGYTF. DNA for the CDR3: TGCAGCGCTGATGACGGACAGGGCCTCTATGGCTACACCTTC.

The chain carries TRBV20-1 and TRBJ2-7; 7 positions agree with TRBD2. In germline, CDR1 is DFQATT, CDR2 SNEGSKA (reference sequence). There are 18 residues in the CDR3. V trimming: 4 bases; J trimming: 4 bases; junction bases outside the gene matches: 22. CDR3 nucleotides: TGCAGTGCTACCCCCCGGACTAGGCTTTCCCTGGGGAAATACGAGCAGTACTTC. Translation gives CSATPRTRLSLGKYEQYF.

This clonotype has a handful of counts. The chain couples TRBV10-3 to TRBJ2-3; 8 bases are a match to TRBD2. Germline trimming cut 0 bases from V and 5 bases from J; bases unmatched to any gene: 4. Germline CDR1 is ENHRY and CDR2 is SYGVKD. The CDR3 loop spans 15 amino acids. CDR3 bases: TGTGCCATCAGTGAGTCTGGGACTAGTGGAGATACGCAGTATTTT. It yields the protein CAISESGTSGDTQYF.

The table lists this clonotype with many counts. The CDR3 coding sequence is TGCGCCAGCAGATCCCCTTCCGGGACAGCTACCGGGGAGCTGTTTTTT. Its protein product is CASRSPSGTATGELFF. This rearrangement joins TRBV5-1 to TRBJ2-2, with 7 bases matching TRBD1. This CDR3 contains 16 residues. The germline V gene has CDR1 SGHRS and CDR2 YFSETQ. J gave up 5 bases and V 5 bases, and 12 bases lay outside the gene matches.

V gene TRBV21-1 combines with J gene TRBJ2-1; the DNA was not compared with TRBD1, the D call given in the table. TRBV21-1 is a recognized pseudogene. This CDR3 contains 13 residues. CDR3 sequence reads: CASSAHPGQGEFF. Here the CDR3 DNA reads TGTGCCAGCAGCGCTCACCCCGGACAGGGGGAGTTCTTC.

V and J are TRBV11-2 and TRBJ2-3, with TRBD2 as a possible D gene (6 bases). This CDR3 has 15 residues. V lost 1 base and J lost 3, with 11 bases in between. Germline V gene sequence: CDR1 SGHAT, CDR2 FQNNGV. The CDR3 here is CASSLGSSVTDTQYF. CDR3 DNA sequence: TGTGCCAGCAGCTTAGGGTCTAGCGTAACAGATACGCAGTATTTT.

The chain is built from TRBV29-1 and TRBJ2-1; 13 positions agree with TRBD2. CDR3 size: 15 residues. V lost 4 bases, J lost 8 bases, and 8 bases stayed unmatched. The germline V gene encodes CDR1 SQVTM and CDR2 ANQGSEA. In nucleotides, the CDR3 is TGCAGCGTTGTGGGGGGACTAGCGGGGTTACATGAGCAGTTCTTC. Its protein is CSVVGGLAGLHEQFF.

This clonotype has at least ten counts. The genes are TRBV18 and TRBJ2-1; 7 bases match TRBD1. V shed 2 bases and J 7 bases; nucleotides not matched to a gene: 11. The CDR3 has 16 amino acids. Germline CDR1 KGHSH, CDR2 LQKENI. The CDR3 loop is CASSPGVQGEGNEQFF. The CDR3 nucleotides are TGTGCCAGCTCACCAGGGGTCCAGGGGGAAGGGAATGAGCAGTTCTTC.

The table lists this clonotype with a few counts. The chain employs TRBV5-1 and TRBJ2-3; D not resolved. CDR1 and CDR2 (germline): SGHRS, YFSETQ. The CDR3 spans 17 residues. V was pared by 4 bases and J by 0 bases, with 18 bases between. The CDR3 sequence is CASSPGRISSSTDTQYF. The CDR3 nucleotides are TGCGCCAGCAGCCCGGGCCGGATATCTTCTAGCACAGATACGCAGTATTTT.

This clonotype was found many times. The V and J genes are TRBV28 and TRBJ2-7; 8 bases agree with TRBD1. Unmatched junction bases numbered 5, after V lost 2 bases and J lost 5 bases. Germline CDR1 is MDHEN and CDR2 is SYDVKM. The CDR3 is 14 amino acids. Here the CDR3 reads CASSLTPGGHEQYF. CDR3 in DNA: TGTGCCAGCAGTTTAACCCCAGGGGGCCACGAGCAGTACTTC.

The rearrangement uses TRBV28 and TRBJ2-7, with D tentatively TRBD2 (6 bases). From germline, CDR1 is MDHEN and CDR2 SYDVKM. The CDR3 totals 14 residues. Trimming left V 1 base short and J 3 bases short, with 10 bases between. In DNA form, the CDR3 reads TGTGCCAGCAGTTTATTGCCGGGACTCTACGAGCAGTACTTC. It translates to CASSLLPGLYEQYF.

This clonotype appeared many times. The chain is built from TRBV6-1 and TRBJ2-3; 7 bases are a match to TRBD2. J gave up 0 bases and V 5 bases, and 5 bases lay outside the gene matches. CDR1 MNHNS and CDR2 SASEGT come from the germline V gene. The CDR3 runs 15 residues. DNA for the CDR3: TGTGCCAGCAGTCCAGGGAGGGTTAGCACAGATACGCAGTATTTT. Amino acids: CASSPGRVSTDTQYF.

The chain employs TRBV11-2 and TRBJ2-3; 16 nucleotides match TRBD2. This CDR3 comprises 18 residues. The germline V gene encodes CDR1 SGHAT and CDR2 FQNNGV. Trimming removed 1 base from V and 6 bases from J; junction bases left unmatched: 7. CDR3 DNA: TGTGCCAGCAGCTTAGGGGGGACTAGCGGGAGGGCCAGGGATACGCAGTATTTT. This encodes CASSLGGTSGRARDTQYF.

The genes are TRBV7-9 and TRBJ1-1; D gene unclear. The V gene lost 6 bases and the J gene lost 3 bases, with 14 bases spanning the gap. The V gene's germline CDR1 is SEHNR and CDR2 FQNEAQ (reference sequence). This CDR3 is 14 amino acids long. In nucleotides, the CDR3 is TGTGCCAGCAGTCCAGGAGCGACCCACACTGAAGCTTTCTTT. Translated: CASSPGATHTEAFF.

The table lists this clonotype with a few counts. This sequence joins TRBV29-1 and TRBJ2-7, with D possibly TRBD1 on 5 matching bases. The CDR3 runs 13 residues. V lost 4 bases and J 6 bases, leaving 16 bases between the germline ends. Germline CDR1 and CDR2: SQVTM and ANQGSEA. This CDR3 reads CSVGQLTPREQYF. The CDR3 DNA reads TGCAGCGTTGGACAGCTAACGCCCCGCGAGCAGTACTTC.

The gene calls are TRBV7-8 and TRBJ2-2; no definite D call. Trimming removed 2 bases at V and 4 bases at J, with 14 bases between. This CDR3 region has 16 residues. Germline V gene data show CDR1 as SGHVS and CDR2 as FQNEAQ. This CDR3 is CASSLTRLTFTGELFF. The CDR3 DNA follows: TGTGCCAGCAGCTTAACCAGGCTGACCTTCACCGGGGAGCTGTTTTTT.

This clonotype showed up just a few times. The rearrangement uses TRBV27 and TRBJ2-1, with D unclear. Deletions cut 3 bases from V and 7 bases from J, with 16 bases between. The CDR3 is 15 amino acids. CDR1 and CDR2 (germline): MNHEY, SMNVEV (reference sequence). The CDR3 is CASSLTPSLGNEQFF. CDR3 DNA sequence: TGTGCCAGCAGTTTGACCCCCTCCCTGGGGAATGAGCAGTTCTTC.

This clonotype was seen only a few times. The chain combines TRBV11-2 with TRBJ2-1, with D possibly matching TRBD2 (6 bases). The CDR3 has 15 amino acids. V dropped 0 bases and J dropped 13 bases, with 19 bases sitting between them. Germline CDR1 is SGHAT and CDR2 is FQNNGV. The CDR3 reads CASSLEPLEGRGQFF. In DNA form, the CDR3 reads TGTGCCAGCAGCTTAGAACCCCTAGAAGGGCGGGGACAGTTCTTC.

This clonotype has more than one count but fewer than ten. The chain combines TRBV4-2 with TRBJ2-5; D might be TRBD1 or TRBD2, each matching 6 bases. The CDR3 sequence is 17 residues long. Germline CDR1 is LGHNA and CDR2 is YNFKEQ. Between the trimmed V and J ends, which lost 0 bases and 5 bases, there was a span of 19 bases. The DNA of the CDR3 is TGTGCCAGCAGCCAAGATTGGGTTACAGGGACTGGGGAGACCCAGTACTTC. Its translation is CASSQDWVTGTGETQYF.

This clonotype occurred a few times. This chain joins TRBV20-1 and TRBJ1-1; D is undetermined. V was pared by 3 bases and J by 6 bases, with 14 bases between. Germline V gene sequence: CDR1 DFQATT, CDR2 SNEGSKA (reference sequence). The CDR3 runs to 13 residues. CDR3 protein: CSASMRTTAEAFF. Here the CDR3 DNA reads TGCAGTGCTAGCATGAGAACTACCGCTGAAGCTTTCTTT.